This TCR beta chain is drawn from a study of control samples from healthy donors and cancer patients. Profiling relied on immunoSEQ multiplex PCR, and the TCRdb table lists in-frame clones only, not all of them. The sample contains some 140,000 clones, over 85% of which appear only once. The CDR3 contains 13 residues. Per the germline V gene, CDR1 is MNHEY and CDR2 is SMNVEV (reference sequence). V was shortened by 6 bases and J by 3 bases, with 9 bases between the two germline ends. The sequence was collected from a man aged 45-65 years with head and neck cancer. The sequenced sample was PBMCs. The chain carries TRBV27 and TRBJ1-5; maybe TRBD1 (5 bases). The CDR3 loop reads CASSWGSNQPQHF. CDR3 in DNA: TGTGCCAGCAGCTGGGGGTCCAATCAGCCCCAGCATTTT.